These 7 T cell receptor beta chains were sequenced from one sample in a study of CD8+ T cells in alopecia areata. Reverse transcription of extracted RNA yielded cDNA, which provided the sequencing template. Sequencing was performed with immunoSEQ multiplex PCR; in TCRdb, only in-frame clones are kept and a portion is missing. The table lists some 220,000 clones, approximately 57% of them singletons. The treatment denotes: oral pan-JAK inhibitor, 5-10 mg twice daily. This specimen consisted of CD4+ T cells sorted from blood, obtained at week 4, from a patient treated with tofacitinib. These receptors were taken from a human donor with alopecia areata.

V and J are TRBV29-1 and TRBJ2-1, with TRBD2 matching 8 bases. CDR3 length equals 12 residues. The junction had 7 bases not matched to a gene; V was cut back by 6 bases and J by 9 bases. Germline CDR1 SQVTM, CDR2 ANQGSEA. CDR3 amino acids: CSVLPGTSEQFF. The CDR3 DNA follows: TGCAGCGTCCTCCCCGGGACTAGTGAGCAGTTCTTC.

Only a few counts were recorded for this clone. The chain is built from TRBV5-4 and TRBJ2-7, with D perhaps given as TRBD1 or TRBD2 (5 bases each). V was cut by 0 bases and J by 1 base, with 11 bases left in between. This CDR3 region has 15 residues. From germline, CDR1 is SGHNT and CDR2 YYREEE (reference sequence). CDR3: CASSLEQGASYEQYF. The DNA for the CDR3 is TGTGCCAGCAGCTTGGAGCAGGGAGCTTCCTACGAGCAGTACTTC.

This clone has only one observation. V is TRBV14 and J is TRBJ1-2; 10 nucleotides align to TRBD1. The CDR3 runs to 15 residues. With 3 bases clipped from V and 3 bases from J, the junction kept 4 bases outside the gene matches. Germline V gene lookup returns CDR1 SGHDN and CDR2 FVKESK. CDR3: CASSQLGQGDYGYTF. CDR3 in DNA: TGTGCCAGCAGCCAGCTCGGACAGGGGGACTATGGCTACACCTTC. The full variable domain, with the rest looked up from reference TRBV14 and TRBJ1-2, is EAGVTQFPSHSVIEKGQTVTLRCDPISGHDNLYWYRRVMGKEIKFLLHFVKESKQDESGMPNNRFLAERTGGTYSTLKVQPAELEDSGVYFCASSQLGQGDYGYTFGSGTRLTVV.

The CDR3 nucleotides read TGCGCCAGCAGCTTGACTATGCCCCACGAGCAGTACTTC. This sequence encodes CASSLTMPHEQYF. The V and J genes are TRBV5-1 and TRBJ2-7; D is ambiguous. Deletions cut 1 base from V and 5 bases from J, with 10 bases between. Germline V CDR1 and CDR2: SGHRS, YFSETQ. This CDR3 has 13 residues.

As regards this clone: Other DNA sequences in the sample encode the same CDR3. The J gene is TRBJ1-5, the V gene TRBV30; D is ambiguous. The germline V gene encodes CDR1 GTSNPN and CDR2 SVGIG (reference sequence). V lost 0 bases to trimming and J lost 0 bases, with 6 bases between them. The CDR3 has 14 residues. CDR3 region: CAWSVLDSNQPQHF. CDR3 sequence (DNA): TGTGCCTGGAGTGTACTTGATAGCAATCAGCCCCAGCATTTT.

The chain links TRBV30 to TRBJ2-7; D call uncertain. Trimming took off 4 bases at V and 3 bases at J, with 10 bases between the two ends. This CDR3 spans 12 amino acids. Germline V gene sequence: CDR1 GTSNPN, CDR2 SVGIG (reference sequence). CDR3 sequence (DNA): TGTGCCTGGAAGGACCGGAGCTACGAGCAGTACTTC. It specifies CAWKDRSYEQYF.

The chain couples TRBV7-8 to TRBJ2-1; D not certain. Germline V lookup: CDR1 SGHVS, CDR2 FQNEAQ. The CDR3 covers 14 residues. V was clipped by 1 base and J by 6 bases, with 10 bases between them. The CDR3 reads CASSLEDLVNEQFF. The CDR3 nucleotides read TGTGCCAGCAGCTTAGAAGATCTAGTCAATGAGCAGTTCTTC.